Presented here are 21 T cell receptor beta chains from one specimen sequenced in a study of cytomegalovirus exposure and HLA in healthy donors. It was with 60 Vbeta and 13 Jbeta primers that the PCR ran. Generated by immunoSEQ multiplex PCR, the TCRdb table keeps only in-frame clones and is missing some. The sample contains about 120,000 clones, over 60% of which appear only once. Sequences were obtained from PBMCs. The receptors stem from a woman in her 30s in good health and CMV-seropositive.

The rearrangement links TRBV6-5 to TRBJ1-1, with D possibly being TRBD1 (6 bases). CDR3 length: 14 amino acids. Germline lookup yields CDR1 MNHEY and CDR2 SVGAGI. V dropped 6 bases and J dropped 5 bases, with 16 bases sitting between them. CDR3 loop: CASSPLGGRTEAFF. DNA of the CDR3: TGTGCCAGCAGCCCGCTTGGGGGCAGAACTGAAGCTTTCTTT.

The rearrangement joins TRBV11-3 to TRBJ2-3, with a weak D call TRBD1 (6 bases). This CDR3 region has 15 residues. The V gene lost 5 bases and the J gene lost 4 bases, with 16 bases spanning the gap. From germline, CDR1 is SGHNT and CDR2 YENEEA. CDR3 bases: TGTGCCAGCAGCCCACCAGGGGTAGGGTCAGATACGCAGTATTTT. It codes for CASSPPGVGSDTQYF.

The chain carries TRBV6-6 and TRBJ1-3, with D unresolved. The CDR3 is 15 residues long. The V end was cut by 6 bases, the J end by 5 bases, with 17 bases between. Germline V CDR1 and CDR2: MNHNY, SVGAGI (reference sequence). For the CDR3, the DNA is TGTGCCAGCAGCCCCCTGGAGGGTCCGAGAAACACCATATATTTT. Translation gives CASSPLEGPRNTIYF.

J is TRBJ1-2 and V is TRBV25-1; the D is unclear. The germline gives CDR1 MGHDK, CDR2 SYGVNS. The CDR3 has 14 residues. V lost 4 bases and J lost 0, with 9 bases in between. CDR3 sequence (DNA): TGTGCCAGCAGTGCAGACGGAGCTAACTATGGCTACACCTTC. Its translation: CASSADGANYGYTF.

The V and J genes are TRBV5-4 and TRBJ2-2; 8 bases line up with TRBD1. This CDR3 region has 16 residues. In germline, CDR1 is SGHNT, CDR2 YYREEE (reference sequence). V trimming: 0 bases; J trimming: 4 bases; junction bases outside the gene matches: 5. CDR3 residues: CASSLVGTGTTGELFF. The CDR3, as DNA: TGTGCCAGCAGCTTGGTAGGGACAGGAACCACCGGGGAGCTGTTTTTT.

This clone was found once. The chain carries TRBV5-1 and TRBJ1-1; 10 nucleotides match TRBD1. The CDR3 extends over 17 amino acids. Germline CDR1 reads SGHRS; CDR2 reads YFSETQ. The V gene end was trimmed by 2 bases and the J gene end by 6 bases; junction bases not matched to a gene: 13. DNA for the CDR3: TGCGCCAGCAGCTTCGGGGCCTCCGGGACAGGGGTACCTGAAGCTTTCTTT. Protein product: CASSFGASGTGVPEAFF.

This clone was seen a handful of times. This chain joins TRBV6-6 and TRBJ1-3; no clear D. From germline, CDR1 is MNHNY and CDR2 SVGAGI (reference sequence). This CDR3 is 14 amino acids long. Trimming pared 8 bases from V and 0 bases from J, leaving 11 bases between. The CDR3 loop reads CASGKRSSGNTIYF. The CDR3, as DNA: TGTGCCAGCGGCAAAAGAAGCTCTGGAAACACCATATATTTT.

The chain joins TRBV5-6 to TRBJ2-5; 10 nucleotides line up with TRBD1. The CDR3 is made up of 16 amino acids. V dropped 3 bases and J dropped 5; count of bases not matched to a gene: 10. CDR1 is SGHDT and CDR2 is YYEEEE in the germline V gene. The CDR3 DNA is TGTGCCAGCAGCTCACCCGGGACAGGGGTAATGGAGACCCAGTACTTC. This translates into CASSSPGTGVMETQYF.

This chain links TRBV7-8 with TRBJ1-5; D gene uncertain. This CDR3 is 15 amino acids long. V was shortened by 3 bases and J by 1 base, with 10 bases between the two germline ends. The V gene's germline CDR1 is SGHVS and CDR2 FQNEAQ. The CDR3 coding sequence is TGTGCCAGCAGCTTGGGAGGGATGAGCAATCAGCCCCAGCATTTT. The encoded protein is CASSLGGMSNQPQHF.

CDR3 nucleotide sequence: TGTGCCAGCAGCCTTCAGGGTGGCGCTGAAGCTTTCTTT. Protein sequence: CASSLQGGAEAFF. This chain uses TRBV13 with TRBJ1-1; the D gene is possibly TRBD1 (5 bases). V was shortened by 5 bases and J by 6 bases, with 13 bases between the two germline ends. The CDR3 loop spans 13 amino acids. Germline assignment: CDR1 PRHDT and CDR2 FYEKMQ (reference sequence). The full variable domain, its missing parts supplied by reference TRBV13 and TRBJ1-1, is AAGVIQSPRHLIKEKRETATLKCYPIPRHDTVYWYQQGPGQDPQFLISFYEKMQSDKGSIPDRFSAQQFSDYHSELNMSSLELGDSALYFCASSLQGGAEAFFGQGTRLTVV.

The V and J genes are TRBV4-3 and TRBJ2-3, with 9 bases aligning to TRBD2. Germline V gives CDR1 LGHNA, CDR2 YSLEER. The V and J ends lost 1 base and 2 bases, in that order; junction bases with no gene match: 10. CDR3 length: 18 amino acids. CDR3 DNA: TGCGCCAGCAGCCAAGGATGGAGCGGGGGGCCTTACACAGATACGCAGTATTTT. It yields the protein CASSQGWSGGPYTDTQYF.

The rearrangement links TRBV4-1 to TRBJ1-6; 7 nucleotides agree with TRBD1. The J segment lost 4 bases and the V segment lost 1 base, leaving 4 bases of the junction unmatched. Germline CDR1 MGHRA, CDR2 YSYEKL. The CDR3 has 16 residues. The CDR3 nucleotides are TGCGCCAGCAGCCAAGGGGACAGTGGTTATAATTCACCCCTCCACTTT. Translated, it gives CASSQGDSGYNSPLHF.

The CDR3 protein is CASSRSRGYQETQYF. The CDR3 region has the DNA TGTGCCAGCAGTAGGTCTCGGGGGTACCAAGAGACCCAGTACTTC. The chain carries TRBV27 and TRBJ2-5; the D gene is possibly TRBD2 (6 bases). The CDR3 is 15 amino acids. From germline, CDR1 is MNHEY and CDR2 SMNVEV (reference sequence). Trimming left V 5 bases short and J 0 bases short, with 13 bases between.

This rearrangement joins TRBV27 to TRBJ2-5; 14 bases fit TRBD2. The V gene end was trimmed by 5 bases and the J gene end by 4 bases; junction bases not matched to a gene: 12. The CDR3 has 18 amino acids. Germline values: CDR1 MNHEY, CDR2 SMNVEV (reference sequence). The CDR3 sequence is CASSPMTSGGARRETQYF. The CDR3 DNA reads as TGTGCCAGCAGTCCGATGACTAGCGGGGGGGCCCGGAGAGAGACCCAGTACTTC.

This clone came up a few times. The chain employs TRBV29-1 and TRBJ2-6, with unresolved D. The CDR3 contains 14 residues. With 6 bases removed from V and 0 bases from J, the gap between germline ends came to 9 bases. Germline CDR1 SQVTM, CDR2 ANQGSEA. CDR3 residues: CSVATNSGANVLTF. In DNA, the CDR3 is TGCAGCGTCGCCACTAACTCTGGGGCCAACGTCCTGACTTTC.

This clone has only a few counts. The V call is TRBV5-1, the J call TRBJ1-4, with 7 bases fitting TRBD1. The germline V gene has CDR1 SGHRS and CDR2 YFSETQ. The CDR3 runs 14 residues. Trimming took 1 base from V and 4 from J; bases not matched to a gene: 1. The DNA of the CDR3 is TGCGCCAGCAGCTTGACAGGGGTTAATGAAAAACTGTTTTTT. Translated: CASSLTGVNEKLFF.

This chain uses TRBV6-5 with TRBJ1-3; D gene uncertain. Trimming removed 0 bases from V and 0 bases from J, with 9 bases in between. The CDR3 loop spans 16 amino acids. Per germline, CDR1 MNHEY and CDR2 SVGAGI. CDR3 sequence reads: CASSYSSSSSGNTIYF. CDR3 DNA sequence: TGTGCCAGCAGTTACTCTTCTTCCAGCTCTGGAAACACCATATATTTT.

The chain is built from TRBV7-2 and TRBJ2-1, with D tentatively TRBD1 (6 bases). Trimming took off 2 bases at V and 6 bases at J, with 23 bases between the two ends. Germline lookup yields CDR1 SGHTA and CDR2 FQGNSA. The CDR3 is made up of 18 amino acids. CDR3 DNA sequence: TGTGCCAGCAGCTTATGGTCGAATTTCGGCAGGGGCTCCAATGAGCAGTTCTTC. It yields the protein CASSLWSNFGRGSNEQFF.

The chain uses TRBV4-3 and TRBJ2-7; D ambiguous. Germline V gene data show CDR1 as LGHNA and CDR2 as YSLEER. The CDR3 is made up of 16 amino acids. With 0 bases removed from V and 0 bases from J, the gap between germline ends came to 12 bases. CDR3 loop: CASSQDGYGDSYEQYF. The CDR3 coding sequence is TGCGCCAGCAGCCAAGATGGGTACGGAGACTCCTACGAGCAGTACTTC.

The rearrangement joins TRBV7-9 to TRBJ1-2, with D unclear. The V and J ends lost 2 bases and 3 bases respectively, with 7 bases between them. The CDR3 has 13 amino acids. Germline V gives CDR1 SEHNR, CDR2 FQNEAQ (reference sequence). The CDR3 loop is CASSLQRDYGYTF. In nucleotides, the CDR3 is TGTGCCAGCAGCTTACAGAGGGACTATGGCTACACCTTC.

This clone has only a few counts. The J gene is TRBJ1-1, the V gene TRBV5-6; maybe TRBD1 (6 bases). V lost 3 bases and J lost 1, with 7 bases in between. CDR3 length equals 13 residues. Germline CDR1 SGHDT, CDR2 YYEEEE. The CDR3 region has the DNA TGTGCCAGCAGCTACAGGGCGAACACTGAAGCTTTCTTT. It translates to CASSYRANTEAFF.